The 15 T cell receptor beta chains reported below all come from one sample, sequenced in a study of blood T cell repertoires in COVID-19. Profiling relied on immunoSEQ multiplex PCR, and the TCRdb table lists in-frame clones only, not all of them. The sample has around 180,000 clones, roughly three quarters seen once. Sequencing was performed on PBMCs or T cells enriched from blood (not recorded which). The receptors shown here come from a woman between 45 and 60 years old with acute COVID-19.

This clone was found a few times. The V gene is TRBV29-1, the J gene TRBJ2-5; 9 nucleotides align to TRBD2. The CDR3 has 14 residues. Germline values: CDR1 SQVTM, CDR2 ANQGSEA. Trimming took 3 bases from V and 7 from J; bases not matched to a gene: 9. CDR3 residues: CSVETRGGTGTQYF. The CDR3 coding sequence is TGCAGCGTTGAGACGCGGGGGGGCACGGGGACCCAGTACTTC.

V gene TRBV19 combines with J gene TRBJ1-1; a weak D match, TRBD1 (6 bases). The V gene lost 10 bases and the J gene lost 1 base, with 10 bases spanning the gap. The CDR3 totals 12 residues. Germline lookup yields CDR1 LNHDA and CDR2 SQIVND (reference sequence). CDR3 sequence: CATWTANTEAFF. CDR3 coding DNA: TGTGCCACCTGGACAGCGAACACTGAAGCTTTCTTT.

This clone occurred a few times. The chain links TRBV2 to TRBJ1-2; D might be TRBD1 (6 bases). Germline V gene data show CDR1 as SNHLY and CDR2 as FYNNEI. Trimming took 0 bases from V and 6 from J, leaving 17 bases between them. This CDR3 comprises 16 residues. The CDR3, as DNA: TGTGCCAGCAGTGAAGCGCCGGGAGGGGGAGGTGATGGCTACACCTTC. Translation: CASSEAPGGGGDGYTF.

The chain recombines TRBV19 with TRBJ1-1; a weak D match, TRBD1 (5 bases). Trimming took off 9 bases at V and 5 bases at J, with 10 bases between the two ends. Germline V CDR1 and CDR2: LNHDA, SQIVND (reference sequence). The CDR3 extends over 11 amino acids. The DNA of the CDR3 is TGTGCCAGCCAGGGCGCGACTGAAGCTTTCTTT. It codes for CASQGATEAFF.

Notes on this clone: Compared with germline, one end of the junction differs, possibly owing to a read error. The CDR3: CASSRGGQGSF. DNA for the CDR3: TGTGCCAGCAGCCGAGGGGGACAGGGGTCCTTC. The V call is TRBV12-3 or TRBV12-4, the J call TRBJ1-2, with TRBD1 matching over 10 bases. CDR3 length: 11 amino acids.

This sequence joins TRBV7-2 and TRBJ1-3; D gene uncertain. Germline CDR1 SGHTA, CDR2 FQGNSA. Deletions cut 6 bases from V and 3 bases from J, with 9 bases between. The CDR3 runs to 13 residues. CDR3 protein: CASRAASGNTIYF. CDR3 bases: TGTGCCAGCAGGGCCGCAAGTGGAAACACCATATATTTT.

This chain connects TRBV29-1 to TRBJ1-5; 11 nucleotides line up with TRBD1. CDR3 length: 13 amino acids. CDR1 and CDR2 from the germline V gene are SQVTM and ANQGSEA. With 4 bases clipped from V and 6 bases from J, the junction kept 2 bases outside the gene matches. The CDR3 coding sequence is TGCAGCGTTGGGACAGGGGGCGTTCAGCCCCAGCATTTT. This sequence encodes CSVGTGGVQPQHF.

The chain recombines TRBV19 with TRBJ1-2, with 9 bases aligning to TRBD1. V lost 6 bases to trimming and J lost 4 bases; unmatched junction nucleotides: 6. Germline V gene lookup returns CDR1 LNHDA and CDR2 SQIVND (reference sequence). The CDR3 sequence is 14 residues long. CDR3 protein: CASRRNRGLYGYTF. CDR3 DNA: TGTGCCAGTAGGCGGAACAGGGGGCTCTATGGCTACACCTTC.

The sample holds one count of this clone. V gene TRBV5-1 combines with J gene TRBJ2-2; 8 nucleotides align to TRBD2. The CDR3 runs to 16 residues. Germline V CDR1 and CDR2: SGHRS, YFSETQ. The V and J ends lost 4 bases and 1 base, in that order; junction bases with no gene match: 6. The CDR3 DNA is TGCGCCAGCAGCCTTAATGCGGGGGGGAACACCGGGGAGCTGTTTTTT. Amino acid sequence: CASSLNAGGNTGELFF.

This clone was seen just once. V usage is TRBV7-2 and J usage is TRBJ1-3; maybe TRBD1 (6 bases). Germline CDR1 SGHTA, CDR2 FQGNSA. The CDR3 runs to 15 residues. The V end lost 5 bases, the J end lost 5 bases, and 16 bases lay between the germline ends. In DNA, the CDR3 is TGTGCCAGCAGCCCCCTACAGGGAGGGCGAAACACCATATATTTT. This translates into CASSPLQGGRNTIYF.

V and J are TRBV7-2 and TRBJ1-2; TRBD1 is a possible D gene (5 bases). Germline lookup yields CDR1 SGHTA and CDR2 FQGNSA. The CDR3 sequence is 14 residues long. The V end was cut by 3 bases, the J end by 4 bases, with 12 bases between. The DNA for the CDR3 is TGTGCCAGCAGCTTGGGGGGAACCTCCTATGGCTACACCTTC. Encoded protein: CASSLGGTSYGYTF.

This clone appeared once. The rearrangement uses TRBV7-2 and TRBJ1-6; TRBD1 matches 7 bases. Germline V lookup: CDR1 SGHTA, CDR2 FQGNSA. This CDR3 spans 15 amino acids. J lost 4 bases, V lost 4 bases, and 4 bases had no gene match. CDR3 coding DNA: TGTGCCAGCAGCTCCGGGACAGATTATAATTCACCCCTCCACTTT. Its protein product is CASSSGTDYNSPLHF.

This clone was seen only once. The chain joins TRBV19 to TRBJ2-2; TRBD1 is a possible D gene (6 bases). Germline CDR1 and CDR2: LNHDA and SQIVND (reference sequence). This CDR3 spans 14 amino acids. V was pared by 5 bases and J by 4 bases, with 11 bases between. The CDR3 DNA reads as TGTGCCAGTAGTCCCTCCAGGGGCACCGGGGAGCTGTTTTTT. Amino acids: CASSPSRGTGELFF. Based on the CDR3 plus reference TRBV19 and TRBJ2-2, the full variable domain is DGGITQSPKYLFRKEGQNVTLSCEQNLNHDAMYWYRQDPGQGLRLIYYSQIVNDFQKGDIAEGYSVSREKKESFPLTVTSAQKNPTAFYLCASSPSRGTGELFFGEGSRLTVL.

This chain links TRBV30 with TRBJ1-3, with TRBD1 identical over 7 bases. The CDR3 spans 16 residues. Trimming took 0 bases from V and 7 from J; bases not matched to a gene: 12. Germline CDR1 GTSNPN, CDR2 SVGIG (reference sequence). CDR3 sequence: CAWSVRAAQGRNTIYF. For the CDR3, the DNA is TGTGCCTGGAGTGTAAGGGCGGCACAGGGGAGGAACACCATATATTTT.

This chain uses TRBV11-1 with TRBJ2-2, with D possibly matching TRBD1 (5 bases). CDR1 SGHAT and CDR2 FQDESV come from the germline V gene (reference sequence). CDR3 size: 14 residues. V was cut by 8 bases and J by 6 bases, with 16 bases left in between. CDR3 DNA sequence: TGTGCCAGCGCAAGGGGCGGTCCGGCCGGGGAGCTGTTTTTT. Translation: CASARGGPAGELFF.